These 30 T cell receptor beta chains were all obtained from the same sample, sequenced in a study of identical twins. TCRdb processed the 5' RACE reads anew with MiXCR; each CDR3 protein has one entry. The top ten hold roughly 1.6% of the sample, which has about 920,000 distinct CDR3 sequences, 9% to 15% seen once. The data were also submitted as part of a second study, on yellow fever vaccine responses in identical twins.

Sequenced: PBMCs. Receptors were obtained from a young woman in good health.

This clonotype turned up a few times. This chain joins TRBV6-5 and TRBJ2-4; D ambiguous. The germline gives CDR1 MNHEY, CDR2 SVGAGI. V lost 0 bases and J lost 0, with 12 bases in between. The CDR3 length is 17 residues. The chain's CDR3 is CASSYSIPRLAKNIQYF. The CDR3 nucleotides are TGTGCCAGCAGTTACTCGATTCCCAGGCTAGCCAAAAACATTCAGTACTTC.

This clonotype was found a few times. This chain joins TRBV12-3 or TRBV12-4 and TRBJ1-5; no clear D gene. The CDR3 length is 18 residues. Trimming took off 4 bases at V and 3 bases at J, with 22 bases between the two ends. The CDR3 is CASSSRGKIDTYNQPQHF. The DNA of the CDR3 is TGTGCCAGCAGTTCTCGGGGAAAAATCGACACCTACAATCAGCCCCAGCATTTT.

A few counts support this clonotype. The J gene is TRBJ1-1, the V gene TRBV6-6, with D unresolved. Per germline, CDR1 MNHNY and CDR2 SVGAGI (reference sequence). This CDR3 region has 12 residues. Trimming stripped 5 bases from V and 7 bases from J, with 11 bases between. The CDR3, as DNA: TGTGCCAGCAGTCAAATCGGCCTTGAAGCTTTCTTT. It translates to CASSQIGLEAFF.

In its sample, this clonotype was seen a few times. The gene calls are TRBV15 and TRBJ2-5; 8 positions agree with TRBD1. Looked up from germline, CDR1 is LNHNV and CDR2 is YYDKDF (reference sequence). J was trimmed by 5 bases and V by 4 bases; bases with no gene match: 12. This CDR3 is built from 16 residues. CDR3 region: CATSTGQVFTGETQYF. DNA of the CDR3: TGTGCCACCAGCACGGGACAGGTTTTCACAGGGGAGACCCAGTACTTC. Filled out from reference TRBV15 and TRBJ2-5, the complete variable domain reads DAMVIQNPRYQVTQFGKPVTLSCSQTLNHNVMYWYQQKSSQAPKLLFHYYDKDFNNEADTPDNFQSRRPNTSFCFLDIRSPGLGDTAMYLCATSTGQVFTGETQYFGPGTRLLVL.

The chain combines TRBV7-9 with TRBJ2-5; D possibly matches TRBD1 or TRBD2 (5 bases each). The CDR3 loop spans 17 amino acids. Looked up from germline, CDR1 is SEHNR and CDR2 is FQNEAQ (reference sequence). The V end lost 5 bases, the J end lost 5 bases, and 24 bases lay between the germline ends. CDR3 in amino acids: CASSQVTGTWMSETQYF. CDR3 in DNA: TGTGCCAGCAGCCAGGTAACCGGGACCTGGATGTCGGAGACCCAGTACTTC.

For the CDR3, the DNA is TGCAGTGCTAGAGAAGAAAAGTTTAGCGCGAGCTCCTACAATGAGCAGTTCTTC. It translates to CSAREEKFSASSYNEQFF. The rearrangement joins TRBV20-1 to TRBJ2-1, with D possibly matching TRBD2 (5 bases). The germline V gene has CDR1 DFQATT and CDR2 SNEGSKA (reference sequence). V shed 0 bases and J shed 0 bases, with 18 bases lying between them. This CDR3 is built from 18 residues.

There are a few counts of this clonotype. The chain joins TRBV6-5 to TRBJ2-7; D is possibly TRBD1 (6 bases). This CDR3 has 14 residues. V was clipped by 0 bases and J by 6 bases, with 12 bases between them. Germline V lookup: CDR1 MNHEY, CDR2 SVGAGI. For the CDR3, the DNA is TGTGCCAGCAGTTACTCCAGGGGACGGGGCGAGCAGTACTTC. It codes for CASSYSRGRGEQYF.

The rearrangement joins TRBV13 to TRBJ2-1, with a weak D call TRBD2 (6 bases). The CDR3 length is 14 residues. Germline V CDR1 and CDR2: PRHDT, FYEKMQ (reference sequence). Between the trimmed V and J ends, which lost 2 bases and 5 bases, there was a span of 10 bases. The CDR3 bases are TGTGCCAGCAGCTTATGGGGAGGTGACAATGAGCAGTTCTTC. Residues: CASSLWGGDNEQFF.

Only a few counts were recorded for this clonotype. The chain has TRBV29-1 and TRBJ2-4; a possible D gene is TRBD1 (6 bases). The CDR3 extends over 13 amino acids. V lost 6 bases to trimming and J lost 2 bases, with 11 bases between them. Germline V gene sequence: CDR1 SQVTM, CDR2 ANQGSEA. CDR3 sequence (DNA): TGCAGCGTGCTACAGGGCACCAAAAACATTCAGTACTTC. This codes for CSVLQGTKNIQYF.

The chain carries TRBV3-1 and TRBJ2-1, with D unclear. V was trimmed by 5 bases and J by 10 bases, leaving 12 bases between them. Per germline, CDR1 LGHDT and CDR2 YNNKEL (reference sequence). This CDR3 contains 12 residues. CDR3 in amino acids: CASSEQGEEQFF. The CDR3 DNA sequence: TGTGCCAGCAGCGAACAAGGAGAAGAGCAGTTCTTC.

The chain is built from TRBV2 and TRBJ2-7; 7 bases agree with TRBD1. The J segment lost 3 bases and the V segment lost 9 bases, leaving 5 bases of the junction unmatched. Per germline, CDR1 SNHLY and CDR2 FYNNEI. The length of the CDR3 is 12 residues. The CDR3 DNA reads TGTGCCAGTCAACAGGGGATCTACGAGCAGTACTTC. It specifies CASQQGIYEQYF.

This clonotype has just a few counts. The V call is TRBV3-1, the J call TRBJ1-6; TRBD1 agrees at 7 bases. The germline V gene has CDR1 LGHDT and CDR2 YNNKEL (reference sequence). This CDR3 region has 15 residues. Germline trimming cut 1 base from V and 7 bases from J; bases unmatched to any gene: 4. The CDR3 reads CASSQAGQRNSPLHF. The CDR3 nucleotides are TGTGCCAGCAGCCAAGCGGGACAGCGAAATTCACCCCTCCACTTT. The full variable domain, with the rest looked up from reference TRBV3-1 and TRBJ1-6, is DTAVSQTPKYLVTQMGNDKSIKCEQNLGHDTMYWYKQDSKKFLKIMFSYNNKELIINETVPNRFSPKSPDKAHLNLHINSLELGDSAVYFCASSQAGQRNSPLHFGNGTRLTVT.

This clonotype was seen a few times. The chain is built from TRBV4-1 and TRBJ2-1; a possible D gene is TRBD2 (6 bases). V was shortened by 0 bases and J by 8 bases, with 17 bases between the two germline ends. The CDR3 loop spans 16 amino acids. Germline V gene sequence: CDR1 MGHRA, CDR2 YSYEKL. The CDR3 loop is CASSQEGLRGGDEQFF. In DNA form, the CDR3 reads TGCGCCAGCAGCCAAGAAGGACTGCGGGGAGGCGATGAGCAGTTCTTC.

This rearrangement joins TRBV15 to TRBJ2-7; 9 bases agree with TRBD1. Germline-derived CDR1 and CDR2 are LNHNV and YYDKDF (reference sequence). CDR3 size: 15 residues. Trimming removed 0 bases from V and 6 bases from J; junction bases left unmatched: 6. The CDR3 loop reads CATSRDGDRDGEQYF. The CDR3 bases are TGTGCCACCAGCAGAGATGGGGACAGGGACGGCGAGCAGTACTTC.

The genes are TRBV15 and TRBJ2-1, with TRBD2 matching 7 bases. CDR3 length equals 15 residues. Trimming removed 3 bases from V and 6 bases from J; junction bases left unmatched: 8. Looked up from germline, CDR1 is LNHNV and CDR2 is YYDKDF (reference sequence). CDR3 in amino acids: CATSSPGGPPNEQFF. CDR3 bases: TGTGCCACCAGCAGCCCGGGGGGTCCCCCCAATGAGCAGTTCTTC.

In this sample, this clonotype turned up a few times. This chain connects TRBV5-1 to TRBJ2-3; D gene ambiguous. The V gene's germline CDR1 is SGHRS and CDR2 YFSETQ. The CDR3 sequence is 16 residues long. Trimming removed 1 base from V and 4 bases from J, with 16 bases in between. Here the CDR3 DNA reads TGCGCCAGCAGCTTGTGGACCTCTCGTGAGGCAGATACGCAGTATTTT. Translating gives CASSLWTSREADTQYF.

This clonotype showed up just a few times. The chain couples TRBV29-1 to TRBJ2-5; tentatively, D is TRBD1 (6 bases). Germline V gene data show CDR1 as SQVTM and CDR2 as ANQGSEA. V lost 7 bases to trimming and J lost 2 bases, with 8 bases between them. The CDR3 is 11 amino acids. This CDR3 reads CSEGTQETQYF. The DNA for the CDR3 is TGCAGCGAAGGGACACAAGAGACCCAGTACTTC.

J is TRBJ2-1 and V is TRBV24-1, with TRBD1 matching 7 bases. The J segment lost 8 bases and the V segment lost 9 bases, leaving 12 bases of the junction unmatched. Germline CDR1 KGHDR, CDR2 SFDVKD. The CDR3 has 14 residues. CDR3 residues: CATADRRTVDEQFF. The CDR3 nucleotides are TGTGCCACCGCGGACAGGAGGACAGTGGATGAGCAGTTCTTC.

The chain couples TRBV12-3 or TRBV12-4 to TRBJ2-5; D is possibly TRBD1 (5 bases). V lost 6 bases and J 8 bases, leaving 10 bases between the germline ends. The CDR3 loop spans 11 amino acids. CDR3 residues: CASSPDITQYF. CDR3 bases: TGTGCCAGCAGCCCGGACATTACCCAGTACTTC.

This clonotype turned up a few times. The chain recombines TRBV20-1 with TRBJ1-1; unclear D gene. Trimming shortened V by 6 bases and J by 1 base, and 12 bases separated the two germline ends. Germline V gives CDR1 DFQATT, CDR2 SNEGSKA (reference sequence). This CDR3 is 13 amino acids long. In nucleotides, the CDR3 is TGCAGTGCCCTGGACCGGGAGAACACTGAAGCTTTCTTT. Encoded protein: CSALDRENTEAFF.

The rearrangement joins TRBV4-1 to TRBJ2-1; TRBD2 aligns across 11 bases. The CDR3 spans 16 residues. Germline CDR1 MGHRA, CDR2 YSYEKL. The junction had 6 bases not matched to a gene; V was cut back by 2 bases and J by 6 bases. DNA for the CDR3: TGCGCCAGCAGCCAAAGACTAGCGGGAAACTCCAATGAGCAGTTCTTC. The encoded protein is CASSQRLAGNSNEQFF.

This clonotype was observed a few times. The CDR3 coding sequence is TGTGCCAGCAGCTCTGCGGGGGGTTGGGATGGCTACACCTTC. Its protein product is CASSSAGGWDGYTF. The rearrangement uses TRBV7-2 and TRBJ1-2, with D possibly being TRBD1 (5 bases). Trimming removed 4 bases at V and 6 bases at J, with 15 bases between. The CDR3 is 14 residues long. Looked up from germline, CDR1 is SGHTA and CDR2 is FQGNSA.

The sample holds many counts of this clonotype. CDR3 sequence reads: CASSLATYNEQFF. The CDR3 DNA reads as TGTGCCAGCAGCTTAGCTACCTACAATGAGCAGTTCTTC. The chain has TRBV7-9 and TRBJ2-1; no reliable D call. The ends were cut back, 0 bases at V and 2 bases at J, with 2 bases in the middle. There are 13 residues in the CDR3. Germline loops: CDR1 SEHNR, CDR2 FQNEAQ (reference sequence). The complete variable domain, with remaining parts taken from reference TRBV7-9 and TRBJ2-1, reads DTGVSQNPRHKITKRGQNVTFRCDPISEHNRLYWYRQTLGQGPEFLTYFQNEAQLEKSRLLSDRFSAERPKGSFSTLEIQRTEQGDSAMYLCASSLATYNEQFFGPGTRLTVL.

The chain employs TRBV2 and TRBJ1-6, with D perhaps matching TRBD1 (5 bases). The CDR3 loop spans 14 amino acids. V lost 6 bases and J 7 bases, leaving 13 bases between the germline ends. CDR1 and CDR2 from the germline V gene are SNHLY and FYNNEI. CDR3 DNA: TGTGCCAGCAGGTGGGGGGTCGGCAATTCACCCCTCCACTTT. Its protein product is CASRWGVGNSPLHF.

This clonotype was counted many times. V is TRBV2 and J is TRBJ2-1; D could derive from TRBD1 or TRBD2 (5 bases each). The germline CDR1 and CDR2 sequences are SNHLY and FYNNEI. This CDR3 spans 14 amino acids. V was trimmed by 4 bases and J by 5 bases, leaving 12 bases between them. DNA for the CDR3: TGTGCCAGCAGTGTCGGTGAGGGGCACAATGAGCAGTTCTTC. Translated: CASSVGEGHNEQFF.

This clonotype has a count of ten or more. The V and J genes are TRBV5-1 and TRBJ2-7; 12 nucleotides line up with TRBD2. Germline assignment: CDR1 SGHRS and CDR2 YFSETQ. The junction had 5 bases not matched to a gene; V was cut back by 5 bases and J by 8 bases. This CDR3 comprises 13 residues. The CDR3 sequence: CASSLAGGPQQYF. In DNA, the CDR3 is TGCGCCAGCAGTCTAGCGGGAGGGCCTCAGCAGTACTTC. The whole variable domain, remainder taken from reference TRBV5-1 and TRBJ2-7, is KAGVTQTPRYLIKTRGQQVTLSCSPISGHRSVSWYQQTPGQGLQFLFEYFSETQRNKGNFPGRFSGRQFSNSRSEMNVSTLELGDSALYLCASSLAGGPQQYFGPGTRLTVT.

This chain connects TRBV29-1 to TRBJ2-1; no clear D. Germline V CDR1 and CDR2: SQVTM, ANQGSEA. The CDR3 contains 12 residues. The V gene lost 5 bases and the J gene lost 7 bases, with 12 bases spanning the gap. The CDR3 DNA reads TGCAGCGTTCAACTACAAGCGAATGAGCAGTTCTTC. This gives the protein CSVQLQANEQFF.

In this sample, this clonotype turned up a few times. This chain links TRBV9 with TRBJ2-5, with 7 bases fitting TRBD2. CDR1 and CDR2 (germline): SGDLS, YYNGEE. The V and J ends lost 5 bases and 5 bases, in that order; junction bases with no gene match: 15. This CDR3 comprises 16 residues. The CDR3 DNA follows: TGTGCCAGCAGAATTGCGGGGGAGAGGGGTTCCGAGACCCAGTACTTC. Its protein product is CASRIAGERGSETQYF.

This CDR3 reads CSARAEQGAILNEQFF. The CDR3 DNA sequence: TGCAGTGCTAGAGCTGAACAGGGGGCGATTCTCAATGAGCAGTTCTTC. This chain connects TRBV20-1 to TRBJ2-1, with 9 positions matching TRBD1. The CDR3 spans 16 residues. Trimming cost V 1 base and J 6 bases; bases outside gene matches: 10. Germline V lookup: CDR1 DFQATT, CDR2 SNEGSKA (reference sequence).

This clonotype was detected only a few times. The chain is built from TRBV27 and TRBJ2-1, with a tentative D call TRBD2 (6 bases). Germline lookup yields CDR1 MNHEY and CDR2 SMNVEV (reference sequence). V lost 6 bases to trimming and J lost 3 bases, with 18 bases between them. This CDR3 spans 16 amino acids. The CDR3 DNA reads as TGTGCCAGCAGCGCCGTTCGGGGGTCCGACTACAATGAGCAGTTCTTC. Protein product: CASSAVRGSDYNEQFF.